These 17 T cell receptor beta chains were all obtained from the same sample, sequenced in a study of CD8+CD57+ T cells in acquired aplastic anemia. Profiling that covered TCR beta VDJ and CDR3 relied on genomic DNA as its template. TCRdb ran MiXCR on the reads and lists one entry per CDR3 protein. This table has 100,000 to 150,000 distinct CDR3 sequences, around 48% appearing once. Material for sequencing was sorted CD4+, CD8+, or CD8+CD57+ T cells (not recorded which) from PBMCs. These receptor sequences come from a human donor in good health, serving as a control.

This clonotype has just one count. The V gene is TRBV2, the J gene TRBJ2-6; 7 bases are shared with TRBD1. This CDR3 is built from 15 residues. With 6 bases clipped from V and 2 bases from J, the junction kept 4 bases outside the gene matches. CDR1 is SNHLY, CDR2 FYNNEI, per germline. CDR3 residues: CASRGQGAGANVLTF. CDR3 coding DNA: TGTGCCAGCAGAGGGCAGGGGGCTGGGGCCAACGTCCTGACTTTC.

The V gene is TRBV24-1, the J gene TRBJ1-1, with D unresolved. Trimming took 7 bases from V and 4 from J, leaving 15 bases between them. The CDR3 totals 14 residues. CDR1 is KGHDR and CDR2 is SFDVKD in the germline V gene. CDR3 nucleotides: TGTGCCACCAGGGGCAACGGCAGGAGCACTGAAGCTTTCTTT. This encodes CATRGNGRSTEAFF.

This clonotype was seen at least ten times. The chain couples TRBV7-2 to TRBJ1-1; perhaps TRBD1 as D (6 bases). The CDR3 length is 14 residues. The germline gives CDR1 SGHTA, CDR2 FQGNSA. The V gene lost 1 base and the J gene lost 8 bases, with 14 bases spanning the gap. The CDR3 sequence: CASSLDNPGTEAFF. The CDR3 DNA follows: TGTGCCAGCAGCTTAGATAACCCAGGGACAGAAGCTTTCTTT.

Comments on this clonotype: With a much larger clone just one base away, this may be a read error. The rearrangement links TRBV7-2 to TRBJ1-2; no firm D call. The V end lost 8 bases, the J end lost 5 bases, and 18 bases lay between the germline ends. CDR1 is SGHTA, CDR2 FQGNSA, per germline. This CDR3 region has 14 residues. CDR3 sequence reads: CASGHARAGYGYTF. CDR3 nucleotides: TGTGCCAGCGGCCATGCCCGGGCGGGATATGGCTACACCTTC.

This clonotype has more than one count but fewer than ten. The chain has TRBV29-1 and TRBJ1-1; D gene ambiguous. Trimming stripped 4 bases from V and 10 bases from J, with 13 bases between. CDR1 and CDR2 (germline): SQVTM, ANQGSEA. CDR3 length: 11 residues. CDR3 loop: CSVVPNFPAFF. For the CDR3, the DNA is TGCAGCGTTGTCCCCAACTTTCCAGCTTTCTTT.

The chain joins TRBV27 to TRBJ1-5; D remains ambiguous. There are 16 residues in the CDR3. Germline V CDR1 and CDR2: MNHEY, SMNVEV (reference sequence). V lost 2 bases and J lost 1, with 12 bases in between. The CDR3 coding sequence is TGTGCCAGCAGTTTAAAGGCGGGAGTGAGCAATCAGCCCCAGCATTTT. Residues: CASSLKAGVSNQPQHF.

The table lists this clonotype with many counts. The genes are TRBV7-9 and TRBJ2-7, with D uncertain. Germline V gene lookup returns CDR1 SEHNR and CDR2 FQNEAQ (reference sequence). V lost 1 base and J 0 bases, leaving 10 bases between the germline ends. The CDR3 runs 15 residues. The CDR3 is CASSLEPGPSYEQYF. The CDR3 DNA sequence: TGTGCCAGCAGCTTAGAACCGGGTCCCTCCTACGAGCAGTACTTC.

This clonotype was seen ten or more times. The chain recombines TRBV3-1 with TRBJ2-1; 9 bases fit TRBD1. V shed 4 bases, J shed 2 bases, and the junction held 6 bases outside the gene matches. Germline CDR1 is LGHDT and CDR2 is YNNKEL (reference sequence). The CDR3 is 16 amino acids. The chain's CDR3 is CASSRRTGETYNEQFF. The CDR3 DNA follows: TGTGCCAGCAGCCGCCGGACAGGGGAGACCTACAATGAGCAGTTCTTC.

This clonotype occurred many times. V gene TRBV19 combines with J gene TRBJ1-5, with 7 nucleotides matching TRBD1. Germline CDR1 is LNHDA and CDR2 is SQIVND (reference sequence). The CDR3 spans 18 residues. V trimming: 3 bases; J trimming: 2 bases; junction bases outside the gene matches: 13. CDR3 bases: TGTGCCAGTAGTATCTCGGGACAGAGTTTTTACGGCAATCAGCCCCAGCATTTT. Translated: CASSISGQSFYGNQPQHF.

This clonotype has more than one count but fewer than ten. A much larger clone lies a single base off, so this may be a read error. The chain has TRBV5-1 and TRBJ2-3; the match to TRBD1 covers 7 bases. After removal of 1 base from V and 11 bases from J, the junction contained 10 bases not matched to a gene. Germline lookup yields CDR1 SGHRS and CDR2 YFSETQ. There are 14 residues in the CDR3. The CDR3 bases are TGCGCCAGCAGCTTGAGCCCCGGGACAGACAAGCAGTATTTT. This translates into CASSLSPGTDKQYF.

This clonotype has a count of ten or more. The chain has TRBV7-9 and TRBJ2-5; 12 nucleotides agree with TRBD2. The CDR3 consists of 18 residues. Per the germline V gene, CDR1 is SEHNR and CDR2 is FQNEAQ (reference sequence). The ends lost 5 bases at V and 5 bases at J; junction bases unmatched: 15. The CDR3 loop is CASSRLRTSGTATETQYF. CDR3 in DNA: TGTGCCAGCAGCAGACTGAGGACTAGCGGGACCGCGACGGAGACCCAGTACTTC.

The rearrangement links TRBV6-5 to TRBJ2-5; possible D gene TRBD1, 7 bases. The CDR3 loop spans 18 amino acids. The germline CDR1 and CDR2 sequences are MNHEY and SVGAGI. The V gene lost 0 bases and the J gene lost 5 bases, with 22 bases spanning the gap. In DNA form, the CDR3 reads TGTGCCAGCAGTTACTCGAGTAGGGGGCCCGGGGGCGGGGAGACCCAGTACTTC. Translation: CASSYSSRGPGGGETQYF.

Many counts were recorded for this clonotype. The rearrangement links TRBV7-3 to TRBJ1-1; D is unresolved. The germline V and J ends were trimmed by 1 base and 0 bases, with 6 bases remaining between them. CDR3 length: 14 amino acids. Looked up from germline, CDR1 is SGHTA and CDR2 is FQGTGA. This CDR3 reads CASSLNGLNTEAFF. In DNA, the CDR3 is TGTGCCAGCAGCTTAAATGGGTTGAACACTGAAGCTTTCTTT.

This clonotype occurred many times. The chain has TRBV6-5 and TRBJ1-4; possible D gene TRBD1, 6 bases. The CDR3 consists of 15 residues. Germline-derived CDR1 and CDR2 are MNHEY and SVGAGI. V dropped 0 bases and J dropped 8 bases, with 13 bases sitting between them. In nucleotides, the CDR3 is TGTGCCAGCAGTTACTCGACGGGGGCAGGGGAAAAACTGTTTTTT. This codes for CASSYSTGAGEKLFF.

Concerning this clonotype itself: A junction end diverges from the germline sequence, so it may reflect a read error. The chain carries TRBV5-5 and TRBJ1-6; TRBD1 aligns across 7 bases. Germline V gene sequence: CDR1 SGHKS, CDR2 YYEKEE (reference sequence). CDR3 length: 15 amino acids. CDR3: CASGLGQHLNSPLHF. The CDR3 region has the DNA TGTGCCAGCGGCTTGGGACAGCACCTTAATTCACCCCTCCACTTT.

This chain uses TRBV24-1 with TRBJ2-3, with unresolved D. In germline, CDR1 is KGHDR, CDR2 SFDVKD. V lost 5 bases and J 2 bases, leaving 4 bases between the germline ends. The CDR3 totals 12 residues. The CDR3 region is CATSGDTDTQYF. Here the CDR3 DNA reads TGTGCCACCAGTGGAGACACAGATACGCAGTATTTT.

This clonotype was detected many times. The chain uses TRBV20-1 and TRBJ1-1, with D unclear. The CDR3 consists of 11 residues. The V gene lost 5 bases and the J gene lost 10 bases, with 14 bases spanning the gap. The germline gives CDR1 DFQATT, CDR2 SNEGSKA (reference sequence). This CDR3 is CSAGYRVGAFF. In DNA, the CDR3 is TGCAGTGCTGGCTACAGAGTTGGAGCTTTCTTT.